These 14 T cell receptor beta chains were sequenced from one sample in a study of T cell changes during pregnancy in multiple sclerosis. Clones were read by immunoSEQ multiplex PCR, and TCRdb kept only the in-frame ones, dropping some. The sample contains nearly 20,000 clones, about nine tenths of which appear only once. Sequencing used CD8+ T cells from peripheral blood mononuclear cells, obtained in the third trimester of pregnancy. These receptors were taken from a female donor in good health, enrolled as a control in a pregnancy study.

V gene TRBV5-6 combines with J gene TRBJ2-5, with TRBD1 matching 12 bases. CDR3 length: 16 amino acids. The V segment lost 3 bases and the J segment 4 bases; nucleotides outside the gene matches: 7. The germline V gene has CDR1 SGHDT and CDR2 YYEEEE. CDR3 in DNA: TGTGCCAGCAGCTCCTCGGGACAGGGGGCTCGAGAGACCCAGTACTTC. Residues: CASSSSGQGARETQYF. The full variable domain, rest sourced from reference TRBV5-6 and TRBJ2-5, is DAGVTQSPTHLIKTRGQQVTLRCSPKSGHDTVSWYQQALGQGPQFIFQYYEEEERQRGNFPDRFSGHQFPNYSSELNVNALLLGDSALYLCASSSSGQGARETQYFGPGTRLLVL.

This clone was seen only a few times. This chain uses TRBV4-1 with TRBJ1-3; a weak D match, TRBD1 (6 bases). V gave up 6 bases and J gave up 0 bases, with 12 bases separating them. CDR3 length: 15 residues. Germline CDR1 MGHRA, CDR2 YSYEKL. The CDR3 region has the DNA TGCGCCAGCAGTCGAGACAGGACCTCTGGAAACACCATATATTTT. Protein sequence: CASSRDRTSGNTIYF.

The chain couples TRBV5-1 to TRBJ2-6; D is undetermined. This CDR3 is 15 amino acids long. V lost 5 bases, J lost 2 bases, and 11 bases lay in between. CDR1 and CDR2 (germline): SGHRS, YFSETQ. CDR3 amino acids: CASRWIGPGANVLTF. CDR3 nucleotides: TGCGCCAGCAGGTGGATTGGGCCTGGGGCCAACGTCCTGACTTTC.

The chain uses TRBV29-1 and TRBJ1-1, with 7 bases that match TRBD1. CDR1 and CDR2 from the germline V gene are SQVTM and ANQGSEA. With V trimmed by 1 base and J by 1 base, 12 bases remained unmatched. This CDR3 has 17 residues. CDR3 protein: CSVEGDTGAESNTEAFF. CDR3 nucleotides: TGCAGCGTTGAAGGGGATACAGGGGCGGAATCGAACACTGAAGCTTTCTTT.

This clone was observed a few times. The chain is built from TRBV11-2 and TRBJ2-7, with 7 bases matching TRBD1. With V trimmed by 5 bases and J by 4 bases, 11 bases remained unmatched. The CDR3 consists of 15 residues. The germline CDR1 and CDR2 sequences are SGHAT and FQNNGV. CDR3 sequence (DNA): TGTGCCAGCAGCGACGCTCCGGGACAGTATTACGAGCAGTACTTC. Protein: CASSDAPGQYYEQYF.

V is TRBV27 and J is TRBJ2-1, with TRBD2 identical over 9 bases. This CDR3 spans 15 amino acids. Germline V CDR1 and CDR2: MNHEY, SMNVEV (reference sequence). V dropped 2 bases and J dropped 4; count of bases not matched to a gene: 3. The CDR3 nucleotides are TGTGCCAGCAGTTTAGGCGGGGGGGTTTACAATGAGCAGTTCTTC. Translated, it gives CASSLGGGVYNEQFF.

This chain connects TRBV9 to TRBJ2-1; 11 bases are shared with TRBD2. CDR3 length: 17 amino acids. Germline V gene data show CDR1 as SGDLS and CDR2 as YYNGEE. The trim removed 0 bases at V and 5 bases at J, leaving 7 bases unmatched. The CDR3 is CASSVVWMTSGDNEQFF. In DNA form, the CDR3 reads TGTGCCAGCAGCGTAGTGTGGATGACTAGCGGGGACAATGAGCAGTTCTTC.

The rearrangement links TRBV5-6 to TRBJ2-7; TRBD2 is a possible D gene (6 bases). With 6 bases removed from V and 6 bases from J, the gap between germline ends came to 13 bases. Per the germline V gene, CDR1 is SGHDT and CDR2 is YYEEEE. This CDR3 spans 12 amino acids. CDR3 sequence reads: CASNLWGGEQYF. The CDR3 DNA sequence: TGTGCCAGCAACCTGTGGGGAGGCGAGCAGTACTTC.

The sample holds one count of this clone. J is TRBJ2-5 and V is TRBV10-3; 7 nucleotides agree with TRBD1. The end of the DNA is better explained by TRBJ2-7, so the J call may be wrong. CDR1 and CDR2 (germline): ENHRY, SYGVKD. The CDR3 spans 14 residues. The CDR3 spells CATLTGDAVHEQYF. The DNA of the CDR3 is TGTGCCACCTTAACAGGGGATGCCGTCCACGAGCAGTACTTC.

This clone was counted between two and nine times. The V and J genes are TRBV5-4 and TRBJ1-2, with 10 bases identical to TRBD1. Trimming removed 4 bases from V and 6 bases from J; junction bases left unmatched: 6. The germline V gene encodes CDR1 SGHNT and CDR2 YYREEE (reference sequence). The CDR3 runs to 14 residues. CDR3 coding DNA: TGTGCCAGCAGCCCGACAGGGGGCCGGGATGGCTACACCTTC. The encoded protein is CASSPTGGRDGYTF. Looking up the rest from reference TRBV5-4 and TRBJ1-2 gives the full variable domain: ETGVTQSPTHLIKTRGQQVTLRCSSQSGHNTVSWYQQALGQGPQFIFQYYREEENGRGNFPPRFSGLQFPNYSSELNVNALELDDSALYLCASSPTGGRDGYTFGSGTRLTVV.

The chain uses TRBV7-9 and TRBJ1-5; 7 bases agree with TRBD1. The ends lost 5 bases at V and 3 bases at J; junction bases unmatched: 4. Germline V CDR1 and CDR2: SEHNR, FQNEAQ (reference sequence). The CDR3 extends over 14 amino acids. The CDR3 DNA is TGTGCCAGCAGCCGGGGACAGATCAATCAGCCCCAGCATTTT. Translated, it gives CASSRGQINQPQHF.

V gene TRBV18 combines with J gene TRBJ1-1; no firm D call. The V gene lost 3 bases and the J gene lost 4 bases, with 3 bases spanning the gap. This CDR3 is 11 amino acids long. Germline CDR1 reads KGHSH; CDR2 reads LQKENI. CDR3 DNA sequence: TGTGCCAGCTCACCGGCCACTGAAGCTTTCTTT. This gives the protein CASSPATEAFF.

This chain uses TRBV11-2 with TRBJ2-2, with D possibly TRBD1 on 6 matching bases. The germline V and J ends were trimmed by 5 bases and 2 bases, with 15 bases remaining between them. The CDR3 spans 16 residues. Looked up from germline, CDR1 is SGHAT and CDR2 is FQNNGV. The CDR3 coding sequence is TGTGCCAGCAGCGCAACCGGGACAAGCAACACCGGGGAGCTGTTTTTT. Protein sequence: CASSATGTSNTGELFF.

This clone was seen just once. V is TRBV7-9 and J is TRBJ2-3; D perhaps matches TRBD2 (7 bases). The V end was cut by 3 bases, the J end by 6 bases, with 10 bases between. There are 13 residues in the CDR3. Germline CDR1 is SEHNR and CDR2 is FQNEAQ (reference sequence). The CDR3 reads CASSLGGADTQYF. CDR3 bases: TGTGCCAGCAGCTTGGGGGGGGCGGATACGCAGTATTTT.